The next 27 T cell receptor beta chains were all read from a single sample in a study of blood T cells in healthy people across ages. It was with a sample-barcoded 5' primer and a J-beta primer mix that a second PCR of roughly 7 to 11 cycles was run. TCRdb independently ran MiXCR on the 5' RACE reads; one entry per CDR3 protein. The sample carries about 730,000 distinct CDR3 sequences, around 40% recorded once. Sequenced material: blood. Source of these receptors: a woman between 55 and 75 years old in good health.

To note about this clonotype: A much larger clone differs by one base, so this may be a read error. The V call is TRBV5-6, the J call TRBJ2-5; TRBD1 matches 7 bases. The J call may be faulty, since TRBJ2-7 better matches the DNA end. Germline CDR1 reads SGHDT; CDR2 reads YYEEEE. The CDR3 runs 15 residues. The CDR3 DNA sequence: TGTGCCAGCAGCTGGGACAGTCTAAGCGGCTACGAGCAGTACTTC. Its protein is CASSWDSLSGYEQYF.

This chain connects TRBV27 to TRBJ2-4; either TRBD1 or TRBD2 may fit D (6 bases each). The J call may be faulty, since TRBJ2-7 better matches the DNA end. The CDR3 contains 14 residues. Germline values: CDR1 MNHEY, CDR2 SMNVEV (reference sequence). The CDR3: CASSIGGRRYEQYF. DNA for the CDR3: TGTGCCAGCAGCATAGGGGGGCGTCGGTACGAGCAGTACTTC.

This sequence joins TRBV12-3 or TRBV12-4 and TRBJ2-7, with 11 bases fitting TRBD1. The J call may be in error: the DNA end matches TRBJ2-5 better. The CDR3 contains 15 residues. The CDR3 is CASSIRTGGSETQYF. The CDR3 region has the DNA TGTGCCAGCAGTATCCGGACAGGGGGCTCAGAGACCCAGTACTTC.

This clonotype showed up just a few times. V usage is TRBV20-1 and J usage is TRBJ1-2, with D possibly being TRBD1 (6 bases). Trimming shortened V by 5 bases and J by 8 bases, and 12 bases separated the two germline ends. The CDR3 has 11 amino acids. CDR1 is DFQATT, CDR2 SNEGSKA, per germline (reference sequence). The CDR3 protein is CSAYRDRGYTF. The CDR3, as DNA: TGCAGTGCTTACAGGGATCGCGGCTACACCTTC.

Notes on this clonotype: A much larger clone lies a single base off, so this may be a read error. The chain couples TRBV4-3 to TRBJ2-7, with D possibly being TRBD2 (5 bases). This CDR3 has 15 amino acids. V was shortened by 4 bases and J by 7 bases, with 20 bases between the two germline ends. Germline CDR1 LGHNA, CDR2 YSLEER. This CDR3 is CASSPDSFRNNEQYF. As DNA, the CDR3 is TGCGCCAGCAGCCCGGACTCCTTCAGGAACAATGAGCAGTACTTC.

V usage is TRBV7-8 and J usage is TRBJ1-2; D uncertain. CDR3 length equals 13 residues. CDR1 and CDR2 from the germline V gene are SGHVS and FQNEAQ. Trimming removed 5 bases from V and 4 bases from J, with 11 bases in between. The CDR3 DNA reads TGTGCCAGCAGCCCCGGACTTCTCTATGGCTACACCTTC. Translation: CASSPGLLYGYTF.

This clonotype has a handful of counts. The rearrangement joins TRBV9 to TRBJ2-5; 7 bases fit TRBD2. J was trimmed by 5 bases and V by 3 bases; bases with no gene match: 10. CDR1 is SGDLS and CDR2 is YYNGEE in the germline V gene. This CDR3 contains 15 residues. The CDR3 reads CASSGFGAGRETQYF. The CDR3 DNA reads TGTGCCAGCAGCGGCTTTGGAGCGGGGAGGGAGACCCAGTACTTC.

This clonotype showed up many times. The chain recombines TRBV7-3 with TRBJ1-2; D is undetermined. This CDR3 has 15 residues. Germline loops: CDR1 SGHTA, CDR2 FQGTGA. V was clipped by 0 bases and J by 4 bases, with 12 bases between them. The CDR3: CASSLTLADVYGYTF. CDR3 nucleotides: TGTGCCAGCAGCTTAACGTTGGCAGATGTCTATGGCTACACCTTC. The variable domain in full, with the rest retrieved from reference TRBV7-3 and TRBJ1-2, is GAGVSQTPSNKVTEKGKYVELRCDPISGHTALYWYRQSLGQGPEFLIYFQGTGAADDSGLPNDRFFAVRPEGSVSTLKIQRTERGDSAVYLCASSLTLADVYGYTFGSGTRLTVV.

This clonotype occurred a few times. The CDR3 spells CASSPTGAARGEQFF. The CDR3, as DNA: TGTGCCAGCAGTCCCACAGGGGCGGCCCGGGGTGAGCAGTTCTTC. The V and J genes are TRBV6-5 and TRBJ2-1, with TRBD1 matching 7 bases. The CDR3 has 15 amino acids. CDR1 and CDR2 (germline): MNHEY, SVGAGI. V lost 5 bases, J lost 9 bases, and 13 bases stayed unmatched.

The chain uses TRBV4-3 and TRBJ2-5, with TRBD2 matching 8 bases. Trimming at V came to 2 bases and at J to 9 bases, leaving 11 bases not matched to a gene. The CDR3 consists of 15 residues. Germline CDR1 is LGHNA and CDR2 is YSLEER. The CDR3 spells CASSQSRAGVRPQYF. The CDR3 DNA reads as TGCGCCAGCAGCCAAAGTCGAGCGGGGGTCCGTCCCCAGTACTTC.

As concerns this clonotype: A read error is possible here, since a much larger clone lies one base away. The chain recombines TRBV4-3 with TRBJ2-1, with a tentative D call TRBD2 (5 bases). V lost 0 bases, J lost 6 bases, and 9 bases lay in between. CDR3 size: 14 residues. Germline assignment: CDR1 LGHNA and CDR2 YSLEER. CDR3 in DNA: TGCGCCAGCAGCCAAGAACTAGTCCGCAATGAGCAGTTCTTC. It codes for CASSQELVRNEQFF.

The chain has TRBV29-1 and TRBJ2-7; 9 bases fit TRBD2. The germline gives CDR1 SQVTM, CDR2 ANQGSEA. V lost 0 bases and J lost 0; bases outside the gene matches: 3. The CDR3 covers 15 residues. The CDR3 sequence is CSVEDSSGSSYEQYF. The CDR3 DNA reads TGCAGCGTTGAAGATAGTAGCGGGAGCTCCTACGAGCAGTACTTC.

The V and J genes are TRBV11-2 and TRBJ1-2, with TRBD1 matching 7 bases. Germline CDR1 is SGHAT and CDR2 is FQNNGV. V gave up 3 bases and J gave up 8 bases; unmatched junction bases: 12. CDR3 size: 15 residues. The CDR3 is CASSFGGGPLGGYTF. The CDR3 DNA follows: TGTGCCAGCAGCTTCGGAGGGGGCCCTCTGGGAGGCTACACCTTC. Complete variable domain (other parts from reference TRBV11-2 and TRBJ1-2): EAGVAQSPRYKIIEKRQSVAFWCNPISGHATLYWYQQILGQGPKLLIQFQNNGVVDDSQLPKDRFSAERLKGVDSTLKIQPAKLEDSAVYLCASSFGGGPLGGYTFGSGTRLTVV.

This chain links TRBV5-1 with TRBJ2-5; TRBD2 is a possible D gene (5 bases). Trimming removed 0 bases from V and 5 bases from J, with 14 bases in between. Germline CDR1 and CDR2: SGHRS and YFSETQ. The CDR3 sequence is 15 residues long. CDR3 in amino acids: CASSLAGDLRETQYF. The CDR3 coding sequence is TGCGCCAGCAGCTTGGCCGGGGATTTGCGGGAGACCCAGTACTTC. Full variable domain (outside the CDR3, taken from reference TRBV5-1 and TRBJ2-5): KAGVTQTPRYLIKTRGQQVTLSCSPISGHRSVSWYQQTPGQGLQFLFEYFSETQRNKGNFPGRFSGRQFSNSRSEMNVSTLELGDSALYLCASSLAGDLRETQYFGPGTRLLVL.

This clonotype was detected a few times. The chain joins TRBV12-3 or TRBV12-4 to TRBJ2-1, with D tentatively TRBD2 (5 bases). Trimming left V 1 base short and J 4 bases short, with 11 bases between. The CDR3 is 15 residues long. CDR3 protein: CASSLDRTSYNEQFF. The CDR3 nucleotides read TGTGCCAGCAGTTTAGACCGGACTTCTTACAATGAGCAGTTCTTC.

This rearrangement joins TRBV10-2 to TRBJ2-4, with unresolved D. The DNA end favors TRBJ2-7, so the J call may be wrong. The germline gives CDR1 WSHSY, CDR2 SAAADI. The CDR3 extends over 12 amino acids. The CDR3 bases are TGCGCCAGCAGTTACGGAACCTACGAGCAGTACTTC. This sequence encodes CASSYGTYEQYF.

V and J are TRBV20-1 and TRBJ2-3; D may be TRBD2 (5 bases). Trimming took 3 bases from V and 8 from J, leaving 9 bases between them. This CDR3 is built from 11 residues. Germline lookup yields CDR1 DFQATT and CDR2 SNEGSKA (reference sequence). The CDR3 region has the DNA TGCAGTGCTAGGGGGAGTACTACGCAGTATTTT. Its protein product is CSARGSTTQYF.

The chain has TRBV7-9 and TRBJ1-4; D not resolved. The CDR3 covers 12 residues. V lost 2 bases and J lost 7, with 5 bases in between. CDR1 and CDR2 (germline): SEHNR, FQNEAQ (reference sequence). The CDR3 loop is CASSLLSEKLFF. The DNA for the CDR3 is TGTGCCAGCAGCTTATTGAGTGAAAAACTGTTTTTT.

The chain has TRBV20-1 and TRBJ1-1; D is perhaps TRBD1 (6 bases). V was trimmed by 5 bases and J by 2 bases, leaving 21 bases between them. This CDR3 is built from 16 residues. Germline V gene data show CDR1 as DFQATT and CDR2 as SNEGSKA (reference sequence). This CDR3 reads CSAWQGDRWFNTEAFF. CDR3 coding DNA: TGCAGTGCTTGGCAAGGAGACAGGTGGTTCAACACTGAAGCTTTCTTT.

This clonotype was seen only a few times. The genes are TRBV24-1 and TRBJ2-3, with unresolved D. CDR1 and CDR2 (germline): KGHDR, SFDVKD. CDR3 size: 14 residues. Deletions cut 10 bases from V and 2 bases from J, with 15 bases between. For the CDR3, the DNA is TGTGCCACTACTTCGGGCGCGGACACAGATACGCAGTATTTT. Residues: CATTSGADTDTQYF.

This clonotype appeared many times. The chain combines TRBV3-1 with TRBJ2-1; maybe TRBD1 (6 bases). CDR1 is LGHDT, CDR2 YNNKEL, per germline (reference sequence). V lost 1 base, J lost 6 bases, and 13 bases lay in between. This CDR3 has 15 amino acids. The CDR3 loop reads CASSQGGGSANEQFF. The CDR3 nucleotides are TGTGCCAGCAGCCAAGGAGGGGGATCCGCCAATGAGCAGTTCTTC.

As DNA, the CDR3 is TGTGCCAGCAATGACATATTAGCCTACGAGCAGTACTTC. It yields the protein CASNDILAYEQYF. This chain joins TRBV6-1 and TRBJ2-7; unclear D gene. CDR3 length: 13 residues. Germline V lookup: CDR1 MNHNS, CDR2 SASEGT. Between the trimmed V and J ends, which lost 7 bases and 2 bases, there was a span of 12 bases.

The chain couples TRBV7-2 to TRBJ2-7, with 10 positions matching TRBD2. Trimming at V came to 4 bases and at J to 4 bases, leaving 10 bases not matched to a gene. Germline-derived CDR1 and CDR2 are SGHTA and FQGNSA. The CDR3 totals 16 residues. CDR3 coding DNA: TGTGCCAGCAGCTGGCGAGGGGAACTAGCGGGGTACGAGCAGTACTTC. Encoded protein: CASSWRGELAGYEQYF.

This sequence joins TRBV7-2 and TRBJ2-1, with TRBD1 as a possible D gene (7 bases). Trimming left V 2 bases short and J 4 bases short, with 15 bases between. This CDR3 region has 16 residues. Germline V lookup: CDR1 SGHTA, CDR2 FQGNSA. The CDR3 nucleotides read TGTGCCAGCAGCTTACTAGGGGGCGGGGCTTACAATGAGCAGTTCTTC. It codes for CASSLLGGGAYNEQFF.

The J gene is TRBJ1-5, the V gene TRBV20-1; D gene uncertain. CDR3 length: 15 residues. CDR1 is DFQATT, CDR2 SNEGSKA, per germline (reference sequence). Trimming shortened V by 7 bases and J by 4 bases, and 20 bases separated the two germline ends. CDR3 DNA sequence: TGCAGTGGGTATCTCCGGGCCCTTCGGAATCAGCCCCAGCATTTT. Its protein is CSGYLRALRNQPQHF.

To note about this clonotype: The junction departs from germline at one end; a sequencing error may be responsible. The chain joins TRBV6-2 or TRBV6-3 to TRBJ2-1, with a tentative D call TRBD2 (6 bases). CDR1 MNHEY and CDR2 SVGEGT come from the germline V gene. The CDR3 spans 16 residues. This chain's CDR3 is CASRTPPREGYNEQFF. Written as DNA, the CDR3 is TGTGCCAGCAGGACCCCCCCGCGGGAAGGGTACAATGAGCAGTTCTTT.

V gene TRBV20-1 combines with J gene TRBJ2-1, with 7 bases that match TRBD1. Germline assignment: CDR1 DFQATT and CDR2 SNEGSKA (reference sequence). This CDR3 is 13 amino acids long. V shed 3 bases and J 10 bases; nucleotides not matched to a gene: 9. CDR3 nucleotides: TGCAGTGCTAGTCTACAGGGGACGGGGGAGCAGTTCTTC. Protein: CSASLQGTGEQFF.